This entry features one T cell receptor beta chain sequence. The length of the CDR3 is 16 residues. V dropped 4 bases and J dropped 3; count of bases not matched to a gene: 7. Germline V gene sequence: CDR1 SGHAT, CDR2 FQNNGV. These data are taken from a study of blood T cell repertoires in COVID-19. Study as a whole: COVID-19 samples, acute and convalescent, were from the United States, Italy and Spain. T cells, B-cell-depleted T cells, or PBMCs provided the cDNA or gDNA that served as material.

As originally analysed: Nucleated cell counts were estimated from reference gene primer amplification. Measured with immunoSEQ multiplex PCR; TCRdb has only the in-frame clones, and not every one. V and J calls and clone size are copied from that table; D and trimming were computed from the DNA. The table shows over 85,000 clones, with approximately 90% occurring only once. Enrollment of patients from Seattle took place during active infection, with longitudinal follow-up. The receptor's source is a human donor with COVID-19, enrolled during active disease. The donor label of this sample is uncertain. Sequenced input: peripheral blood. V is TRBV11-2 and J is TRBJ1-3, with 9 bases aligning to TRBD1. The CDR3 region is CASSSLQGARGNTIYF. In DNA form, the CDR3 reads TGTGCCAGCAGCTCGTTACAGGGGGCGCGTGGAAACACCATATATTTT.